The present TCR beta chain was sequenced within a study of blood T cell repertoires in COVID-19. This clone was picked up one time. Here immunoSEQ multiplex PCR was the method, and the copy in TCRdb shows in-frame clones only, minus some. This sample has 110,000 or so clones, with 87% found just once. The CDR3 has 13 residues. V gave up 5 bases and J gave up 7 bases, with 12 bases separating them. Per the germline V gene, CDR1 is WNHNN and CDR2 is SYGVQD (reference sequence). What was sequenced was peripheral blood. The sequence came from a human donor in a cohort sampled during active COVID-19. The V call is TRBV10-1, the J call TRBJ2-1, with D tentatively TRBD2 (6 bases). The CDR3 sequence: CASSLGGGNEQFF. The DNA of the CDR3 is TGCGCCAGCAGTCTGGGGGGTGGAAATGAGCAGTTCTTC.